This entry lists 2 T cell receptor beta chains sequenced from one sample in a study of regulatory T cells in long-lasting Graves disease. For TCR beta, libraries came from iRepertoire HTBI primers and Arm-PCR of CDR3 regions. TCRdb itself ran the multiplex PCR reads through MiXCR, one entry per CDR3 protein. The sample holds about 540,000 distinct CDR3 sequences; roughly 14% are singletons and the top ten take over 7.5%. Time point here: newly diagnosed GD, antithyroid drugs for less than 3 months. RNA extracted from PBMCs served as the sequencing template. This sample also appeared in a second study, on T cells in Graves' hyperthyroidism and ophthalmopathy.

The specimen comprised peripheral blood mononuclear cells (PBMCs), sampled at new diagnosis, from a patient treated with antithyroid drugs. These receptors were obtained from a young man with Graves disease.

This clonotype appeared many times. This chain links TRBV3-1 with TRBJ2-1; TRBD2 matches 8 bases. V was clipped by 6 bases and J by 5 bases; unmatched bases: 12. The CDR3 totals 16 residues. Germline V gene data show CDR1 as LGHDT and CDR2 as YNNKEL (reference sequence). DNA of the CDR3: TGTGCCAGCAGACCGAATACGGGAGGGCGCCACAATGAGCAGTTCTTC. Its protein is CASRPNTGGRHNEQFF.

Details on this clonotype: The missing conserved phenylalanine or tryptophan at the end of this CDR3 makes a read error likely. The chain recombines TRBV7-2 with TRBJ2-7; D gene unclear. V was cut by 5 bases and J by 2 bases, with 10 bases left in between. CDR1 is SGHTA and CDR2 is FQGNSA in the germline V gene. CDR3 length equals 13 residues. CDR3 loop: CASSPGRTYEQYL. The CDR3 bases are TGTGCCAGCAGCCCTGGACGGACCTACGAGCAGTACCTC.